These 19 T cell receptor beta chains were all obtained from the same sample, sequenced in a study of T cells after yellow fever vaccination. A single record per CDR3 protein comes from TCRdb applying MiXCR to the 5' RACE reads. The sample carries 300,000 to 450,000 distinct CDR3 sequences, about 7.8% recorded once. The source was PBMCs, collected about 49 days after the first yellow fever vaccination. These TCRs come from a man aged 18 to 30 who received the YFV17D yellow fever vaccine.

This chain connects TRBV7-2 to TRBJ2-1; 11 nucleotides agree with TRBD2. From germline, CDR1 is SGHTA and CDR2 FQGNSA. With V trimmed by 2 bases and J by 0 bases, 9 bases remained unmatched. CDR3 length: 19 amino acids. Written as DNA, the CDR3 is TGTGCCAGCAGCTTACCGGGACTAGCGGCCAAGAGCTCCTACAATGAGCAGTTCTTC. Protein product: CASSLPGLAAKSSYNEQFF.

This chain connects TRBV14 to TRBJ2-7; 8 nucleotides line up with TRBD1. CDR3 size: 15 residues. V trimming: 2 bases; J trimming: 6 bases; junction bases outside the gene matches: 9. The germline CDR1 and CDR2 sequences are SGHDN and FVKESK. The CDR3 loop is CASSQQTGASGEQYF. CDR3 DNA: TGTGCCAGCAGCCAACAGACAGGGGCGTCGGGCGAGCAGTACTTC. The full variable domain, in which reference TRBV14 and TRBJ2-7 provide the parts outside the CDR3, is EAGVTQFPSHSVIEKGQTVTLRCDPISGHDNLYWYRRVMGKEIKFLLHFVKESKQDESGMPNNRFLAERTGGTYSTLKVQPAELEDSGVYFCASSQQTGASGEQYFGPGTRLTVT.

In nucleotides, the CDR3 is TGTGCCAGCAGCTCGGGACAGGTCTATGGCTACACCTTC. Its protein is CASSSGQVYGYTF. The V call is TRBV7-8, the J call TRBJ1-2; TRBD1 matches at 8 bases. Germline-derived CDR1 and CDR2 are SGHVS and FQNEAQ. The junction had 2 bases not matched to a gene; V was cut back by 4 bases and J by 4 bases. The CDR3 contains 13 residues.

This clonotype was seen ten or more times. The rearrangement joins TRBV7-2 to TRBJ2-5, with 8 bases identical to TRBD2. The CDR3 is made up of 13 amino acids. The germline V gene has CDR1 SGHTA and CDR2 FQGNSA. V gave up 7 bases and J gave up 3 bases; unmatched junction bases: 4. In DNA form, the CDR3 reads TGTGCCAGCAACGTACTAGCGGAAGAGACCCAGTACTTC. Protein: CASNVLAEETQYF.

This clonotype was recorded a few times. The genes are TRBV7-7 and TRBJ2-7, with TRBD1 matching over 9 bases. The germline V gene encodes CDR1 SSHAT and CDR2 FNYEAQ (reference sequence). There are 14 residues in the CDR3. CDR3 region: CASRSGTGSYEQYV. The DNA for the CDR3 is TGTGCTAGCAGGTCCGGGACAGGGTCCTACGAGCAGTACGTC.

This clonotype has more than one count but fewer than ten. This chain uses TRBV7-9 with TRBJ1-1; D remains unclear. Germline CDR1 reads SEHNR; CDR2 reads FQNEAQ (reference sequence). The CDR3 covers 13 residues. V was pared by 3 bases and J by 4 bases, with 9 bases between. The CDR3 DNA reads as TGTGCCAGCAGCTTGACCAAAGGCACTGAAGCTTTCTTT. This codes for CASSLTKGTEAFF.

The V gene is TRBV6-5, the J gene TRBJ1-2; 9 nucleotides agree with TRBD1. The CDR3 loop spans 15 amino acids. Looked up from germline, CDR1 is MNHEY and CDR2 is SVGAGI. The V segment lost 1 base and the J segment 6 bases; nucleotides outside the gene matches: 6. The CDR3 loop reads CASSYLAGQGNGYTF. In DNA, the CDR3 is TGTGCCAGCAGTTACTTAGCGGGACAGGGAAATGGCTACACCTTC.

This clonotype was seen a handful of times. The chain has TRBV5-1 and TRBJ1-6, with D possibly matching TRBD1 (5 bases). V was cut by 4 bases and J by 3 bases, with 14 bases left in between. The CDR3 spans 16 residues. Germline CDR1 is SGHRS and CDR2 is YFSETQ. CDR3 in DNA: TGCGCCAGCAGCCCGGACACGGTTTACTATAATTCACCCCTCCACTTT. It codes for CASSPDTVYYNSPLHF. Full variable domain (missing parts from reference TRBV5-1 and TRBJ1-6): KAGVTQTPRYLIKTRGQQVTLSCSPISGHRSVSWYQQTPGQGLQFLFEYFSETQRNKGNFPGRFSGRQFSNSRSEMNVSTLELGDSALYLCASSPDTVYYNSPLHFGNGTRLTVT.

This clonotype came up many times. The genes are TRBV6-1 and TRBJ2-1; TRBD2 is a possible D gene (6 bases). Germline CDR1 reads MNHNS; CDR2 reads SASEGT. Trimming pared 2 bases from V and 10 bases from J, leaving 12 bases between. CDR3 length equals 13 residues. CDR3: CASSEMAGNEQFF. DNA for the CDR3: TGTGCCAGCAGTGAAATGGCGGGGAACGAGCAGTTCTTC.

About this clonotype: One end of the junction varies from germline; a read error may be responsible. This sequence joins TRBV11-2 and TRBJ2-3, with 16 bases that match TRBD2. CDR1 and CDR2 from the germline V gene are SGHAT and FQNNGV. The CDR3 is 18 residues long. CDR3 nucleotide sequence: TGTGCCAGCGGCTTGGGACTAGCGGGGGGGACCCGCACAGATACGCAGTATTTT. Its translation is CASGLGLAGGTRTDTQYF. The variable domain in full, with the rest retrieved from reference TRBV11-2 and TRBJ2-3, is EAGVAQSPRYKIIEKRQSVAFWCNPISGHATLYWYQQILGQGPKLLIQFQNNGVVDDSQLPKDRFSAERLKGVDSTLKIQPAKLEDSAVYLCASGLGLAGGTRTDTQYFGPGTRLTVL.

The CDR3 protein is CASSFFLGLSSYNEQFF. The CDR3 DNA follows: TGCGCCAGCAGCTTTTTTTTAGGCCTGAGCTCCTACAATGAGCAGTTCTTC. J is TRBJ2-1 and V is TRBV5-1; D is uncertain. The CDR3 has 17 amino acids. Trimming cost V 2 bases and J 0 bases, with 15 bases left between them. Germline CDR1 SGHRS, CDR2 YFSETQ.

The table lists this clonotype with a few counts. CDR3 loop: CASSLSPEGTEAFF. CDR3 DNA: TGTGCCAGCAGCTTATCCCCTGAGGGCACTGAAGCTTTCTTT. V is TRBV7-6 and J is TRBJ1-1; D gene unclear. Germline-derived CDR1 and CDR2 are SGHVS and FNYEAQ. There are 14 residues in the CDR3. V gave up 2 bases and J gave up 4 bases, with 11 bases separating them.

This sequence joins TRBV4-2 and TRBJ1-5; D ambiguous. The CDR3 extends over 16 amino acids. The germline gives CDR1 LGHNA, CDR2 YNFKEQ. V lost 4 bases and J lost 0, with 13 bases in between. The CDR3 sequence: CASSPLSGHSNQPQHF. The CDR3, as DNA: TGTGCCAGCAGCCCTCTTTCGGGCCATAGCAATCAGCCCCAGCATTTT.

The rearrangement joins TRBV28 to TRBJ1-2, with a possible D match to TRBD1 (5 bases). Germline V lookup: CDR1 MDHEN, CDR2 SYDVKM. CDR3 length: 15 amino acids. The V end was cut by 5 bases, the J end by 4 bases, with 17 bases between. Here the CDR3 reads CASSPLGWGGYGYTF. CDR3 DNA sequence: TGTGCCAGCAGTCCCCTTGGATGGGGGGGCTATGGCTACACCTTC.

The CDR3 loop is CASSADSYNEQFF. The CDR3 DNA reads TGTGCCAGCAGTGCCGACAGCTACAATGAGCAGTTCTTC. V gene TRBV2 combines with J gene TRBJ2-1, with a weak D call TRBD1 (5 bases). Trimming took off 4 bases at V and 3 bases at J, with 7 bases between the two ends. Germline V gene lookup returns CDR1 SNHLY and CDR2 FYNNEI. This CDR3 region has 13 residues. The full variable domain, with the rest looked up from reference TRBV2 and TRBJ2-1, is EPEVTQTPSHQVTQMGQEVILRCVPISNHLYFYWYRQILGQKVEFLVSFYNNEISEKSEIFDDQFSVERPDGSNFTLKIRSTKLEDSAMYFCASSADSYNEQFFGPGTRLTVL.

This clonotype has only a few counts. The genes are TRBV4-2 and TRBJ1-1, with D maybe TRBD1 (6 bases). The V and J ends lost 0 bases and 5 bases respectively, with 13 bases between them. The CDR3 extends over 15 amino acids. CDR1 and CDR2 (germline): LGHNA, YNFKEQ. The chain's CDR3 is CASSQDLGAGTEAFF. The DNA of the CDR3 is TGTGCCAGCAGCCAAGATCTGGGGGCAGGTACTGAAGCTTTCTTT.

This clonotype has at least ten counts. The chain has TRBV19 and TRBJ2-7; TRBD1 aligns across 8 bases. The V and J ends lost 10 bases and 0 bases, in that order; junction bases with no gene match: 8. Germline V gene data show CDR1 as LNHDA and CDR2 as SQIVND (reference sequence). This CDR3 is built from 14 residues. CDR3 sequence (DNA): TGTGCCACCCCGAAGGACAGGGACTCCTACGAGCAGTACGTC. It yields the protein CATPKDRDSYEQYV.

The chain employs TRBV10-2 and TRBJ1-1, with 8 bases lining up with TRBD1. CDR1 is WSHSY, CDR2 SAAADI, per germline. There are 15 residues in the CDR3. The junction had 10 bases not matched to a gene; V was cut back by 6 bases and J by 4 bases. CDR3 loop: CASRSTGALLTEAFF. Written as DNA, the CDR3 is TGCGCCAGCAGATCGACAGGGGCGCTTCTCACTGAAGCTTTCTTT.

There are a few counts of this clonotype. This rearrangement joins TRBV4-3 to TRBJ2-3; 7 bases match TRBD1. The germline gives CDR1 LGHNA, CDR2 YSLEER. Trimming removed 0 bases from V and 4 bases from J; junction bases left unmatched: 7. This CDR3 comprises 16 residues. The CDR3 DNA reads as TGCGCCAGCAGCCAAGAATTCACAGGGGTTGCAGATACGCAGTATTTT. This sequence encodes CASSQEFTGVADTQYF.